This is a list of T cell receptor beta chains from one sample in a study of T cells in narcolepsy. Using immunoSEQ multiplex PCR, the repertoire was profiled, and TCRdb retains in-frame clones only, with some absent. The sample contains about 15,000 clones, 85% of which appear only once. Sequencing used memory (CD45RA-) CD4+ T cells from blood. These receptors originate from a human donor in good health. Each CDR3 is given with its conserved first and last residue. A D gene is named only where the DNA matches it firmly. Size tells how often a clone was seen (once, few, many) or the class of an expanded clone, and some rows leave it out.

CATQGFWAGELFF TGTGCCACCCAGGGGTTTTGGGCCGGGGAGCTGTTTTTT TRBJ2-2 . TRBV7-9 .
CASSLWRDRVGNEQFF TGTGCCAGCAGCTTGTGGCGGGACCGAGTAGGCAATGAGCAGTTCTTC TRBJ2-1 . TRBV5-6 .
CASSGQALNGYTF TGTGCCAGCAGCGGACAGGCCCTCAATGGCTACACCTTC TRBJ1-2 few TRBV12-1 .
CASSSDSHNEQFF TGTGCCAGCAGCTCAGACAGCCACAATGAGCAGTTCTTC TRBJ2-1 few TRBV5-6 .
CASSYTGTGLNTEAFF TGTGCCAGCAGTTACACCGGGACAGGGCTGAACACTGAAGCTTTCTTT TRBJ1-1 . TRBV6-5 TRBD1
CSVFVGWGTEAFF TGCAGCGTTTTTGTGGGATGGGGCACTGAGGCTTTCTTT TRBJ1-1 . TRBV29-1 .
CAISEGGLFETQYF TGTGCCATCAGTGAAGGGGGCTTGTTTGAGACCCAGTACTTC TRBJ2-5 once TRBV10-3 TRBD1
CASTTYLGGRTDTQYF TGTGCCAGCACCACCTACCTCGGGGGGCGCACAGATACGCAGTATTTT TRBJ2-3 . TRBV7-6 .
CASSPPGVYRANEQFF TGTGCCAGTAGCCCCCCCGGGGTGTACCGAGCAAATGAGCAGTTCTTC TRBJ2-1 few TRBV19 .
CAWSVLHAGSTEAFF TGTGCCTGGAGTGTACTTCATGCCGGCAGCACTGAAGCTTTCTTT TRBJ1-1 . TRBV30 .
CASSLAPWRDRETQYF TGTGCCAGCAGCTTAGCCCCATGGCGGGATAGGGAGACCCAGTACTTC TRBJ2-5 . TRBV7-8 .
CASSLDSSQYF TGTGCCAGCAGTTTAGACTCGTCCCAGTACTTC TRBJ2-7 . TRBV6-6 .
CASRVGGNSPLHF TGTGCCAGCCGGGTGGGAGGGAATTCACCCCTCCACTTT TRBJ1-6 . TRBV27 .
CASSVVPGGLAEQYF TGTGCCAGCAGCGTAGTCCCAGGGGGATTGGCCGAGCAGTACTTC TRBJ2-7 . TRBV9 TRBD1
CASSLGAGAMGTQYF TGTGCCAGCAGCTTAGGGGCAGGGGCCATGGGTACGCAGTATTTT TRBJ2-3 . TRBV7-6 .
CASIPHFGRPSGNTIYF TGTGCCAGTATCCCTCATTTCGGACGGCCCTCTGGAAACACCATATATTTT TRBJ1-3 . TRBV19 .
CASRLTGGNGYTF TGCGCCAGCAGATTGACAGGGGGGAATGGCTACACCTTC TRBJ1-2 once TRBV5-1 TRBD1
CASSLEGTNSPLHF TGTGCCAGCAGCTTGGAGGGCACGAATTCACCCCTCCACTTT TRBJ1-6 . TRBV5-4 .
CASVQVGSKNIQYF TGTGCCAGCGTACAGGTCGGGTCCAAAAACATTCAGTACTTC TRBJ2-4 . TRBV6-4 .
CATSRDAGIGAEAFF TGTGCCACCAGCAGAGACGCGGGGATCGGCGCTGAAGCTTTCTTT TRBJ1-1 . TRBV15 .
CASSESPGAPLHF TGTGCCAGCAGTGAGTCCCCGGGGGCACCCCTCCACTTT TRBJ1-6 . TRBV2 .
CASSDRLGTREQYF TGTGCCAGCAGTGATCGACTAGGAACGCGCGAGCAGTACTTC TRBJ2-7 . TRBV6-1 .
CASNPGRGGNTGELFF TGTGCCAGCAACCCCGGGCGGGGGGGCAACACCGGGGAGCTGTTTTTT TRBJ2-2 . TRBV11-2 TRBD2
CASSLGSGGRQGEQFF TGTGCCAGCAGCTTAGGTAGCGGGGGGCGGCAAGGTGAGCAGTTCTTC TRBJ2-1 once TRBV7-2 TRBD2
CASSQDFRSEETQYF TGCGCCAGCAGCCAAGATTTTAGGAGCGAAGAGACCCAGTACTTC TRBJ2-5 . TRBV4-3 .
CASSLPYSPLHF TGCGCCAGCAGCCTACCCTATTCACCCCTCCACTTT TRBJ1-6 . TRBV4-1 .
CASSHRLLEGEKLFF TGTGCCAGCAGCCACAGACTCCTAGAGGGGGAAAAACTGTTTTTT TRBJ1-4 . TRBV7-9 .
CATTAGRINQPQHF TGTGCCACAACGGCGGGACGGATTAATCAGCCCCAGCATTTT TRBJ1-5 once TRBV10-3 .